Sequencing of this TCR beta chain was carried out in a study of CD4 and CD8 cells across lung adenocarcinoma regions. The CDR3 loop spans 17 amino acids. Per the germline V gene, CDR1 is SGDLS and CDR2 is YYNGEE. J lost 7 bases, V lost 0 bases, and 5 bases had no gene match. TCRdb re-called the PCR reads through MiXCR, storing one row per CDR3 protein. The sample lists about 7,700 distinct CDR3 sequences, 40% to 55% seen once, with 30% in the top ten. Specimen: CD4+ T cells from the margin of a lung tumor. This sequence joins TRBV9 and TRBJ2-1, with TRBD2 matching over 15 bases. The clonotype originates from a male donor with lung adenocarcinoma. The CD4 and CD8 labels of this study may be unreliable. The CDR3 DNA reads as TGTGCCAGCAGCGTAGAACCGGGACTAGCGGGGGGAAATGAGCAGTTCTTC. This gives the protein CASSVEPGLAGGNEQFF.